This section outlines one T cell receptor (beta chain) sequence together with its context. This entry is derived from a study of blood T cell repertoires in COVID-19. The CDR3 loop spans 17 amino acids. V dropped 3 bases and J dropped 2 bases, with 17 bases sitting between them. Germline V gene sequence: CDR1 KGHDR, CDR2 SFDVKD. The assay was immunoSEQ multiplex PCR, and TCRdb's table has in-frame clones only and misses some. The sample holds 150,000 to 200,000 clones, just under 90% seen once. Sequencing used peripheral blood. The source of this sequence is a woman aged 70-85 years with COVID-19, enrolled during active disease. The chain carries TRBV24-1 and TRBJ2-3; TRBD2 might be the D (6 bases). CDR3 residues: CATSDGYIGGLTDTQYF. CDR3 bases: TGTGCCACCAGTGATGGTTATATAGGAGGGCTCACAGATACGCAGTATTTT.